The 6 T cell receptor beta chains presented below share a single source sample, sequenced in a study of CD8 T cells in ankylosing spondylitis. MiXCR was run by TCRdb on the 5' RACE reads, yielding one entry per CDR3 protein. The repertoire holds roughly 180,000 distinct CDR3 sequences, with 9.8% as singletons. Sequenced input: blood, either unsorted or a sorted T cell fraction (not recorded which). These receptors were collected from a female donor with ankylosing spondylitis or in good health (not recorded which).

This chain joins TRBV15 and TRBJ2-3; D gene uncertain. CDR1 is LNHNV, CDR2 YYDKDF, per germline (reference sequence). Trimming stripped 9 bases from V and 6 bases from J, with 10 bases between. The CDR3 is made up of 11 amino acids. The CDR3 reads CATNLGDTQYF. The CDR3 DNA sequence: TGTGCCACTAACCTTGGGGATACGCAGTATTTT. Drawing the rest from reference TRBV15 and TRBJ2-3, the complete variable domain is DAMVIQNPRYQVTQFGKPVTLSCSQTLNHNVMYWYQQKSSQAPKLLFHYYDKDFNNEADTPDNFQSRRPNTSFCFLDIRSPGLGDTAMYLCATNLGDTQYFGPGTRLTVL.

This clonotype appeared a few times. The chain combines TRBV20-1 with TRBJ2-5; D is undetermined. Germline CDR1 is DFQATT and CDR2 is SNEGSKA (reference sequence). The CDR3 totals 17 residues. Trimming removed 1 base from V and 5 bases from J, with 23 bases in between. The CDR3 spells CSARGSLPLTLWETQYF. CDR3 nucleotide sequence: TGCAGTGCTAGAGGGAGCCTCCCCTTGACCCTGTGGGAGACCCAGTACTTC.

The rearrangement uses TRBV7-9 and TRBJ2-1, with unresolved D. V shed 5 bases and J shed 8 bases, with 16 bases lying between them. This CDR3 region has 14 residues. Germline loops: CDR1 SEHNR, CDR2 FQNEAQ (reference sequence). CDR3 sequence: CASSPGLPFYEQFF. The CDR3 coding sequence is TGTGCCAGCAGCCCCGGGCTCCCCTTTTATGAGCAGTTCTTC.

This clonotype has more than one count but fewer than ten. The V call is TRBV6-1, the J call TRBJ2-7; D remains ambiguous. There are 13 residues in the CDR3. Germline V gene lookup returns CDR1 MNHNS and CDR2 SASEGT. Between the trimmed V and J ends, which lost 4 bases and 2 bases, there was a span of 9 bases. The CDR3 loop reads CASSGDITYEQYF. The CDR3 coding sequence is TGTGCCAGCAGTGGCGACATAACCTACGAGCAGTACTTC.

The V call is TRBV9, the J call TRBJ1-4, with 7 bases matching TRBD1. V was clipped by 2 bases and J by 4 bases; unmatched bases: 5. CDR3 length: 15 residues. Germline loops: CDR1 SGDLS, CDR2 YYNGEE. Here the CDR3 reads CASSVDGQVNEKLFF. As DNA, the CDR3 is TGTGCCAGCAGCGTGGATGGACAGGTTAATGAAAAACTGTTTTTT. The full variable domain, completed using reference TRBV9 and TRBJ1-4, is DSGVTQTPKHLITATGQRVTLRCSPRSGDLSVYWYQQSLDQGLQFLIQYYNGEERAKGNILERFSAQQFPDLHSELNLSSLELGDSALYFCASSVDGQVNEKLFFGSGTQLSVL.

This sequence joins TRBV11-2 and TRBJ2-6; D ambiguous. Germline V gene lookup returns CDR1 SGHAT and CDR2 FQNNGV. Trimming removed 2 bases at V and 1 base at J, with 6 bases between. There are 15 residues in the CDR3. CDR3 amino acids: CASSLTYSGANVLTF. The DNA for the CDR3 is TGTGCCAGCAGCTTAACGTATTCTGGGGCCAACGTCCTGACTTTC.